The T cell receptor beta chain described here comes from a study of monozygotic twins with inflammatory bowel disease. TCRdb reprocessed the 5' RACE reads and keeps a single row for each CDR3 protein, giving no DNA. Recorded for this sample: about 150,000 distinct CDR3 sequences. The sequencing sample was made of blood. The source is a human donor with ulcerative colitis or Crohn's disease, or a healthy co-twin of an affected twin (not recorded which).

CDR3 residues: CATADSPGENEQFF. V is TRBV28 and J is TRBJ2-1; TCRdb's D gene call, TRBD1, goes unchecked for lack of DNA. The CDR3 extends over 14 amino acids. Germline values: CDR1 MDHEN, CDR2 SYDVKM.